This T cell receptor (beta chain) was found in a study of T cells in Graves' hyperthyroidism and ophthalmopathy. Study at large: Initial diagnosis, before any treatment, was when peripheral blood was collected.

This clonotype was seen only a few times. Its antigen is still unknown. One base away lies a much larger clone, so this may be a sequencing read error. Diagnostic assessment was based on clinical symptoms, serum thyroxine and TRAb, thyroid ultrasound and orbital computed tomography. There are 14 residues in the CDR3. Germline V gives CDR1 MNHEY, CDR2 SMNVEV (reference sequence). The V end lost 2 bases, the J end lost 3 bases, and 10 bases lay between the germline ends. Study-level findings and limits: Most thyroid clonotypes that were expanded above 0.001 also turned up in blood. In validation, the model predicted ophthalmopathy. These predictions came a median about 6.5 months before onset.

TCR beta CDR3 regions were amplified from RNA. Carried out on the TCR CDR3, a first-round RT-PCR used the HTBI primer set. TCRdb reprocessed the multiplex PCR reads with MiXCR, giving one entry per CDR3 protein. This sample has 90,000 to 120,000 distinct CDR3 sequences, with approximately 15% found just once. This sequence was found in a woman aged 50 to 60 with Graves' hyperthyroidism. Input material: blood. The chain joins TRBV27 to TRBJ1-1, with D perhaps matching TRBD1 (5 bases). This chain's CDR3 is CASSLQGLDTEAFF. DNA of the CDR3: TGTGCCAGCAGTTTACAGGGATTGGACACTGAAGCTTTCTTT.